This T cell receptor (beta chain) was sequenced in a study of CXCR3-negative and CXCR3-positive naive CD8 T cells. Libraries were UMI-labeled 5' RACE TRB cDNA. With the 5' RACE reads reprocessed, TCRdb shows one record per CDR3 protein and no DNA. The sample has some 130,000 distinct CDR3 sequences, and its top ten clones hold approximately 0.29%. Input material: naive CXCR3- CD8+ T cells from blood. Stated subset: CD45RO-CCR7+CD27+CD95- naive CD8+ T cells lacking CXCR3 (TNR3-). This sequence was found in a human donor in good health. Some clones in this sample may be carry-over from other donors' samples.

The CDR3 loop reads CSAPERTGVDQPQHF. V usage is TRBV20-1 and J usage is TRBJ1-5; with no DNA, the TCRdb D assignment of TRBD1 cannot be verified. The CDR3 contains 15 residues. Germline V gene data show CDR1 as DFQATT and CDR2 as SNEGSKA (reference sequence).